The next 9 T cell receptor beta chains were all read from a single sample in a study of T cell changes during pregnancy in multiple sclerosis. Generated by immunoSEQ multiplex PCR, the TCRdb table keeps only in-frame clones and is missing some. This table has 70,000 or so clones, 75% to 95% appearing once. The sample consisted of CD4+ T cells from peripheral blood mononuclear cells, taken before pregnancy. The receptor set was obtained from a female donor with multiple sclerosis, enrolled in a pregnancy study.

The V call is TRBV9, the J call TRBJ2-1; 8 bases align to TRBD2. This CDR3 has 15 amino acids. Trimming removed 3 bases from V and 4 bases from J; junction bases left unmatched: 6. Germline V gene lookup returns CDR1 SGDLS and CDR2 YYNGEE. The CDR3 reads CASSGGLAEYNEQFF. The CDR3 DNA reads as TGTGCCAGCAGCGGTGGACTAGCAGAATACAATGAGCAGTTCTTC.

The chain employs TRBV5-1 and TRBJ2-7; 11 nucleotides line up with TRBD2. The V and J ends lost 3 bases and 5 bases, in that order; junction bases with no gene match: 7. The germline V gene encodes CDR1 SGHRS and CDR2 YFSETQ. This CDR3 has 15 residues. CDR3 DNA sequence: TGCGCCAGCAGCTGGGGTAGCGGGAGGGCCCACGAGCAGTACTTC. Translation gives CASSWGSGRAHEQYF.

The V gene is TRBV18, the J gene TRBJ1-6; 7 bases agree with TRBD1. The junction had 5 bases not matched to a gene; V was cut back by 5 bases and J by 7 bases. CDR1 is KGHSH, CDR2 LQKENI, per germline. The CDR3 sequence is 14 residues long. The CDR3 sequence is CASSAGTENSPLHF. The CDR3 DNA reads TGTGCCAGCTCAGCCGGGACAGAAAATTCACCCCTCCACTTT.

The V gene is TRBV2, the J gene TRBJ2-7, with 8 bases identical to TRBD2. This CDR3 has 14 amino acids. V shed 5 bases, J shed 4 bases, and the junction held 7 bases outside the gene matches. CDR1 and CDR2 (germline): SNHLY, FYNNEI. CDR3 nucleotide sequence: TGTGCCAGCAGTATCAGCGGGGGACCGTACGAGCAGTACTTC. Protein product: CASSISGGPYEQYF.

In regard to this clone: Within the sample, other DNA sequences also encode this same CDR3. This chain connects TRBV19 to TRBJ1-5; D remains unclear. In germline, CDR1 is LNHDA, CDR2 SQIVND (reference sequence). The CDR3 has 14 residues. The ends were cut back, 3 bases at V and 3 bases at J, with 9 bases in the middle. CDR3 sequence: CASSIWSYNQPQHF. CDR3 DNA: TGTGCCAGTAGTATTTGGAGCTACAATCAGCCCCAGCATTTT.

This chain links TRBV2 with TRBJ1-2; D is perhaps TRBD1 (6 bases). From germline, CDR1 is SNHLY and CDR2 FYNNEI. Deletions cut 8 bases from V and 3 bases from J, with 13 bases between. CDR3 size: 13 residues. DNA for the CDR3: TGTGCCAGCGGTGTAGGGACATACTATGGCTACACCTTC. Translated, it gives CASGVGTYYGYTF.

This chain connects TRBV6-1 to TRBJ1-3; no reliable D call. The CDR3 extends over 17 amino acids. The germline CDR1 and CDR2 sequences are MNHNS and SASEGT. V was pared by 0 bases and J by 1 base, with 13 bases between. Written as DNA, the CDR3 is TGTGCCAGCAGTGAAGCGGTGGTTGGGCAATCTGGAAACACCATATATTTT. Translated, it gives CASSEAVVGQSGNTIYF.

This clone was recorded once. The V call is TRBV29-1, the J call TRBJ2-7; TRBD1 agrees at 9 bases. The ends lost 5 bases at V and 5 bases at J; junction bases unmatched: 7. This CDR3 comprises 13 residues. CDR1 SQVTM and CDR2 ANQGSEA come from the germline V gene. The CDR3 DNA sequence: TGCAGCGTTTGGGGGACAGGGAGTGACGAGCAGTACTTC. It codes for CSVWGTGSDEQYF.

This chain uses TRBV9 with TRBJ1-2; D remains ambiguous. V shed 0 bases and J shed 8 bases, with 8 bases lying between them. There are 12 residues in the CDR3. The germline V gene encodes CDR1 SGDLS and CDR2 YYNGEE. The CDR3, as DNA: TGTGCCAGCAGCGTAGCAGCGGGGGGCTACACCTTC. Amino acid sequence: CASSVAAGGYTF.